This T cell receptor (beta chain) was sequenced during a study of T cell repertoires in cytomegalovirus infection. Study in general: Selected CMV epitopes included recently identified HLA-C-restricted ones as well as well-studied HLA-B-restricted ones. Both CMV infection and a matching HLA type were indicated by public TCR beta signatures. Study outcomes and limitations: Dominant in the ex vivo response were TCR beta clonotypes restricted by HLA-C and specific for CMV. Individuals carrying CMV plus the relevant HLA were identified by cumulative frequency of public TCR beta families.

TCRdb fed the reads into MiXCR, producing one record per CDR3 protein. The sample yields fewer than 1,000,000 distinct CDR3 sequences, around 30% seen once. With respect to this clonotype: What it binds is unknown.

This clonotype originated in a human donor in good health (CMV status not recorded). Some clones in this sample may be carry-over from other donors' samples. Sequencing was performed on cultured CD8+ T cells from PBMCs, taken from culture after CMV antigen stimulation.

The CDR3 is CASSFQGAYEQFF. The CDR3 DNA is TGTGCCAGCAGTTTTCAAGGGGCTTATGAGCAGTTCTTC. This chain links TRBV27 with TRBJ2-1; perhaps TRBD1 as D (5 bases). Germline assignment: CDR1 MNHEY and CDR2 SMNVEV (reference sequence). The CDR3 spans 13 residues. V lost 3 bases to trimming and J lost 8 bases, with 11 bases between them.